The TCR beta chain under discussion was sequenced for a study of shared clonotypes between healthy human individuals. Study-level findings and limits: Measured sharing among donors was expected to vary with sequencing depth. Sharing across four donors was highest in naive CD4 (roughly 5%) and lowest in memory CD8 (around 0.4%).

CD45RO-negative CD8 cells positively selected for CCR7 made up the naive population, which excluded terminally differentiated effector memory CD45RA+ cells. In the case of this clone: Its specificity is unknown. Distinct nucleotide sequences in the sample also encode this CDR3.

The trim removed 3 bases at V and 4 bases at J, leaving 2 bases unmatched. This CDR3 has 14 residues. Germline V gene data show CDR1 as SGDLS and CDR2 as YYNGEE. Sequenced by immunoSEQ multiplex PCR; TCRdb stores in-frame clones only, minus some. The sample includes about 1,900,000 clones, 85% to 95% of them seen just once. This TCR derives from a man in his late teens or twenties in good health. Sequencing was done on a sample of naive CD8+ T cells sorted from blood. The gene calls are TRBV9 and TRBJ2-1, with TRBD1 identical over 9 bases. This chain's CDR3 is CASSGTGAYNEQFF. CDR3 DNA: TGTGCCAGCAGCGGGACAGGGGCATACAATGAGCAGTTCTTC.